Following are 32 T cell receptor beta chains from one sample sequenced in a study of CD8 T cells in ankylosing spondylitis. TCRdb passed the 5' RACE reads through MiXCR, listing each CDR3 protein once. Of more than 150,000 distinct CDR3 sequences detected, roughly 18% appear once; the ten largest clones hold around 4.5%. Sequencing used blood, either unsorted or a sorted T cell fraction (not recorded which). These receptors were obtained from a male donor aged 5 to 29 with ankylosing spondylitis or in good health (not recorded which).

The rearrangement links TRBV10-3 to TRBJ2-2; D ambiguous. CDR1 is ENHRY, CDR2 SYGVKD, per germline. V lost 4 bases, J lost 2 bases, and 5 bases lay in between. This CDR3 is built from 13 residues. CDR3 sequence reads: CAISAGNTGELFF. The DNA of the CDR3 is TGTGCCATCAGTGCGGGCAACACCGGGGAGCTGTTTTTT.

This chain joins TRBV12-3 or TRBV12-4 and TRBJ2-1; 9 bases map to TRBD2. This CDR3 comprises 18 residues. V was pared by 2 bases and J by 9 bases, with 17 bases of the junction left unmatched. The CDR3: CASSLPQDGSGRRGEQFF. The CDR3 nucleotides read TGTGCCAGCAGTTTACCTCAAGATGGTAGCGGGAGAAGAGGTGAGCAGTTCTTC.

This clonotype came up many times. The chain is built from TRBV3-1 and TRBJ2-2; TRBD2 matches 14 bases. This CDR3 comprises 17 residues. V gave up 3 bases and J gave up 5 bases; unmatched junction bases: 5. CDR1 and CDR2 from the germline V gene are LGHDT and YNNKEL (reference sequence). The chain's CDR3 is CASSQAGTSGRTGELFF. Written as DNA, the CDR3 is TGTGCCAGCAGCCAGGCCGGGACTAGCGGGAGAACCGGGGAGCTGTTTTTT.

This clonotype occurred many times. The chain carries TRBV7-8 and TRBJ2-7, with 8 positions matching TRBD2. The CDR3 sequence is 15 residues long. Losses at the gene ends were 1 base for V and 3 bases for J; bases not matched to a gene: 5. CDR1 and CDR2 from the germline V gene are SGHVS and FQNEAQ. CDR3 sequence: CASSLVGTSGYEQYF. The DNA of the CDR3 is TGTGCCAGCAGCTTAGTCGGTACTAGCGGCTACGAGCAGTACTTC.

This clonotype has a count of ten or more. DNA of the CDR3: TGTGCCAGCAGAAAACAGGGGAACACTGAAGCTTTCTTT. Translated: CASRKQGNTEAFF. The chain links TRBV28 to TRBJ1-1, with a weak D call TRBD1 (6 bases). V lost 6 bases and J 1 base, leaving 9 bases between the germline ends. Germline V CDR1 and CDR2: MDHEN, SYDVKM. This CDR3 comprises 13 residues.

The count of this clonotype is one. Possible read error: a much larger clone is one base away. CDR3 amino acids: CASDYLGGEQFF. DNA for the CDR3: TGTGCCAGTGATTACCTCGGGGGTGAGCAGTTCTTC. The chain recombines TRBV19 with TRBJ2-1; tentative D call: TRBD2 (6 bases). The V gene lost 8 bases and the J gene lost 9 bases, with 14 bases spanning the gap. Germline-derived CDR1 and CDR2 are LNHDA and SQIVND (reference sequence). The CDR3 runs to 12 residues.

The sample holds many counts of this clonotype. A read error may produce the germline difference seen at one junction end. CDR3 protein: CASSFGSKGKVF. The DNA of the CDR3 is TGTGCCAGCAGCTTTGGTTCCAAGGGGAAAGTCTTT. The chain carries TRBV7-9 and TRBJ1-1, with TRBD1 as a possible D gene (5 bases). The CDR3 has 12 amino acids. From germline, CDR1 is SEHNR and CDR2 FQNEAQ (reference sequence).

V and J are TRBV27 and TRBJ2-5; weak D call: TRBD1 (6 bases). In germline, CDR1 is MNHEY, CDR2 SMNVEV (reference sequence). CDR3 length: 13 residues. V was trimmed by 6 bases and J by 4 bases, leaving 12 bases between them. The CDR3 sequence: CASRKTGGETQYF. The CDR3 region has the DNA TGTGCCAGCAGAAAGACAGGAGGAGAGACCCAGTACTTC.

This clonotype was counted many times. V usage is TRBV6-5 and J usage is TRBJ2-7; D not resolved. This CDR3 contains 13 residues. V was shortened by 3 bases and J by 4 bases, with 10 bases between the two germline ends. Germline V gene sequence: CDR1 MNHEY, CDR2 SVGAGI. CDR3 sequence: CASSYRANYEQYV. The CDR3 nucleotides are TGTGCCAGCAGTTATCGAGCGAATTACGAGCAGTACGTC.

The CDR3 DNA reads as TGCAGCGTTGAGAGGCGTTCGGACAGGCGACTTAGTTCGGCCCAGTACTTC. This gives the protein CSVERRSDRRLSSAQYF. The V and J genes are TRBV29-1 and TRBJ2-5; TRBD1 agrees at 7 bases. Trimming removed 3 bases from V and 9 bases from J; junction bases left unmatched: 22. CDR1 and CDR2 (germline): SQVTM, ANQGSEA. The CDR3 contains 17 residues.

Ten or more counts support this clonotype. The gene calls are TRBV9 and TRBJ2-7, with a possible D match to TRBD2 (6 bases). V dropped 0 bases and J dropped 1 base, with 14 bases sitting between them. This CDR3 is built from 16 residues. Germline V gene data show CDR1 as SGDLS and CDR2 as YYNGEE. This CDR3 reads CASSVGNMRGSYEQYF. CDR3 sequence (DNA): TGTGCCAGCAGCGTAGGTAATATGCGGGGATCCTACGAGCAGTACTTC.

The table lists this clonotype with many counts. The chain joins TRBV12-3 or TRBV12-4 to TRBJ2-2; D might be TRBD2 (5 bases). The CDR3 is made up of 16 amino acids. V was shortened by 1 base and J by 5 bases, with 14 bases between the two germline ends. The CDR3 here is CASSLDGGRVTGELFF. The CDR3 DNA reads as TGTGCCAGCAGTTTAGACGGAGGCAGAGTGACCGGGGAGCTGTTTTTT.

This clonotype was observed many times. The chain has TRBV18 and TRBJ2-7; D gene ambiguous. Trimming removed 2 bases at V and 1 base at J, with 3 bases between. CDR3 length equals 12 residues. In germline, CDR1 is KGHSH, CDR2 LQKENI. This CDR3 is CASSPGSYEQYV. The CDR3 DNA is TGTGCCAGCTCACCAGGTTCCTACGAGCAGTACGTC.

This clonotype was seen repeatedly, ten times or more. The chain employs TRBV5-1 and TRBJ2-7; 8 bases align to TRBD1. CDR3 length equals 15 residues. Germline V gene lookup returns CDR1 SGHRS and CDR2 YFSETQ. Trimming took 1 base from V and 6 from J; bases not matched to a gene: 9. CDR3: CASSLTQGALREQYF. In DNA form, the CDR3 reads TGCGCCAGCAGCTTGACTCAGGGGGCGTTGCGCGAGCAGTACTTC. Full variable domain (missing parts from reference TRBV5-1 and TRBJ2-7): KAGVTQTPRYLIKTRGQQVTLSCSPISGHRSVSWYQQTPGQGLQFLFEYFSETQRNKGNFPGRFSGRQFSNSRSEMNVSTLELGDSALYLCASSLTQGALREQYFGPGTRLTVT.

There are many counts of this clonotype. The chain uses TRBV20-1 and TRBJ2-5, with 7 bases that match TRBD1. The CDR3 consists of 15 residues. Germline V gene data show CDR1 as DFQATT and CDR2 as SNEGSKA (reference sequence). The trim removed 0 bases at V and 2 bases at J, leaving 6 bases unmatched. The CDR3 spells CSARDSSQGQETQYF. The CDR3 DNA reads TGCAGTGCTAGAGACTCGTCACAGGGGCAAGAGACCCAGTACTTC.

This clonotype was detected a few times. CDR3 nucleotides: TGTGCCAGCAGTCCCCTAGGGGGTCAAGAGACCCAGTACTTC. This encodes CASSPLGGQETQYF. The chain has TRBV28 and TRBJ2-5, with D perhaps matching TRBD1 (6 bases). This CDR3 region has 14 residues. V lost 5 bases and J 2 bases, leaving 12 bases between the germline ends. Per the germline V gene, CDR1 is MDHEN and CDR2 is SYDVKM.

The chain couples TRBV28 to TRBJ2-5; 7 nucleotides match TRBD1. This CDR3 is built from 14 residues. Germline V gene sequence: CDR1 MDHEN, CDR2 SYDVKM. V dropped 7 bases and J dropped 0; count of bases not matched to a gene: 5. In DNA, the CDR3 is TGTGCCAGCATTAAACAGGGGTACCAAGAGACCCAGTACTTC. Amino acids: CASIKQGYQETQYF.

This clonotype has at least ten counts. The V gene is TRBV5-1, the J gene TRBJ2-7, with 10 bases matching TRBD1. The V gene's germline CDR1 is SGHRS and CDR2 YFSETQ. The CDR3 totals 14 residues. The junction had 3 bases not matched to a gene; V was cut back by 4 bases and J by 2 bases. CDR3 residues: CASSRTGGTYEQYF. CDR3 bases: TGCGCCAGCAGCCGGACAGGGGGTACCTACGAGCAGTACTTC.

This clonotype has at least ten counts. V and J are TRBV11-2 and TRBJ2-1; tentatively, D is TRBD2 (6 bases). The V end lost 7 bases, the J end lost 2 bases, and 15 bases lay between the germline ends. This CDR3 contains 15 residues. From germline, CDR1 is SGHAT and CDR2 FQNNGV. CDR3 bases: TGTGCCAGCACCTTGAGTAGCGGTACCTACAATGAGCAGTTCTTC. This sequence encodes CASTLSSGTYNEQFF.

This clonotype has a count of ten or more. This rearrangement joins TRBV29-1 to TRBJ2-7; 12 bases line up with TRBD2. V lost 1 base and J lost 5; bases outside the gene matches: 3. The CDR3 is made up of 14 amino acids. Germline CDR1 and CDR2: SQVTM and ANQGSEA. CDR3: CSVEGPSGGDEQYF. Here the CDR3 DNA reads TGCAGCGTTGAAGGTCCTAGCGGGGGGGACGAGCAGTACTTC.

The gene calls are TRBV29-1 and TRBJ2-1, with D uncertain. Trimming left V 0 bases short and J 2 bases short, with 5 bases between. Germline loops: CDR1 SQVTM, CDR2 ANQGSEA. This CDR3 spans 13 amino acids. The CDR3 protein is CSVEEVAYNEQFF. As DNA, the CDR3 is TGCAGCGTTGAAGAAGTAGCCTACAATGAGCAGTTCTTC.

At least ten counts were recorded for this clonotype. V and J are TRBV5-1 and TRBJ2-1; 13 bases match TRBD2. Germline CDR1 and CDR2: SGHRS and YFSETQ. This CDR3 has 16 amino acids. V was clipped by 3 bases and J by 3 bases; unmatched bases: 3. CDR3 sequence reads: CASSWGTSGNYNEQFF. The CDR3 DNA sequence: TGCGCCAGCAGCTGGGGGACTAGCGGGAACTACAATGAGCAGTTCTTC.

In the case of this clonotype: Just one base apart from a much larger clone, this may be a read error. The chain is built from TRBV29-1 and TRBJ1-1; D is perhaps TRBD1 (6 bases). The length of the CDR3 is 10 residues. The germline V gene encodes CDR1 SQVTM and CDR2 ANQGSEA. The CDR3 DNA reads as TGCAGTGGAGGGGGGCCTGAAGCTTTCTTT. The encoded protein is CSGGGPEAFF.

This clonotype was seen at least ten times. The chain has TRBV6-2 or TRBV6-3 and TRBJ1-5, with unresolved D. There are 15 residues in the CDR3. Germline-derived CDR1 and CDR2 are MNHEY and SVGEGT. V gave up 3 bases and J gave up 3 bases, with 12 bases separating them. The CDR3 coding sequence is TGTGCCAGCAGTTATTCTTCGGGGTTCAATCAGCCCCAGCATTTT. Protein product: CASSYSSGFNQPQHF.

This clonotype has at least ten counts. V is TRBV5-1 and J is TRBJ2-7; 10 bases map to TRBD1. The ends lost 4 bases at V and 2 bases at J; junction bases unmatched: 6. Germline V gene lookup returns CDR1 SGHRS and CDR2 YFSETQ. This CDR3 region has 15 residues. The CDR3 region has the DNA TGCGCCAGCAGCCCGGGGACAGGGGACCCCTACGAGCAGTACTTC. Translating it yields CASSPGTGDPYEQYF.

The rearrangement joins TRBV10-3 to TRBJ1-1, with D unclear. The CDR3 extends over 14 amino acids. Germline-derived CDR1 and CDR2 are ENHRY and SYGVKD. Trimming stripped 6 bases from V and 0 bases from J, with 11 bases between. CDR3 amino acids: CAISPDGLNTEAFF. CDR3 in DNA: TGTGCCATCAGCCCGGACGGGTTGAACACTGAAGCTTTCTTT.

The chain couples TRBV7-9 to TRBJ1-6, with D possibly TRBD1 on 6 matching bases. This CDR3 region has 15 residues. Germline values: CDR1 SEHNR, CDR2 FQNEAQ (reference sequence). Trimming removed 5 bases from V and 9 bases from J, with 17 bases in between. This CDR3 reads CASSPSEGGGSPLHF. The CDR3 DNA reads TGTGCCAGCAGCCCATCGGAGGGGGGGGGTTCACCCCTCCACTTT.

This clonotype was detected ten times or more. V is TRBV24-1 and J is TRBJ2-1; 7 bases fit TRBD2. V lost 1 base, J lost 5 bases, and 4 bases stayed unmatched. This CDR3 contains 15 residues. The germline V gene encodes CDR1 KGHDR and CDR2 SFDVKD. DNA for the CDR3: TGTGCCACCAGTGATTTTACTAGCGACCACAATGAGCAGTTCTTC. Translating gives CATSDFTSDHNEQFF.

The gene calls are TRBV4-3 and TRBJ2-3, with TRBD2 matching over 11 bases. The CDR3 has 14 residues. Germline loops: CDR1 LGHNA, CDR2 YSLEER. The trim removed 4 bases at V and 4 bases at J, leaving 1 base unmatched. The CDR3 region has the DNA TGCGCCAGCAGCCGGACTAGCGGGCCAGATACGCAGTATTTT. Encoded protein: CASSRTSGPDTQYF.

This clonotype appeared many times. The V call is TRBV27, the J call TRBJ2-5, with a tentative D call TRBD2 (6 bases). This CDR3 has 14 amino acids. Looked up from germline, CDR1 is MNHEY and CDR2 is SMNVEV (reference sequence). Trimming removed 0 bases at V and 5 bases at J, with 10 bases between. The CDR3 reads CASSLSTGRETQYF. The CDR3 DNA is TGTGCCAGCAGTTTATCGACTGGGAGGGAGACCCAGTACTTC.

This clonotype occurred many times. The V and J genes are TRBV5-8 and TRBJ2-1; maybe TRBD1 (6 bases). V was clipped by 2 bases and J by 0 bases, with 12 bases between them. Germline CDR1 and CDR2: SGHTS and YDEGEE. CDR3 length equals 16 residues. CDR3 residues: CASSFVRGGSYNEQFF. The CDR3 region has the DNA TGTGCCAGCAGCTTTGTGAGAGGGGGCTCCTACAATGAGCAGTTCTTC.

In its sample, this clonotype was seen a few times. The chain links TRBV29-1 to TRBJ2-7, with TRBD2 matching over 7 bases. Germline lookup yields CDR1 SQVTM and CDR2 ANQGSEA. The trim removed 5 bases at V and 2 bases at J, leaving 3 bases unmatched. The CDR3 consists of 12 residues. The CDR3 DNA follows: TGCAGCGTTTTGGGGGGGGCCTACGAGCAGTACTTC. Protein: CSVLGGAYEQYF.